This T cell receptor beta chain was sequenced in a study of patients and donors after allogeneic stem cell transplantation. TCRdb redid the calling of the RT-PCR reads with MiXCR, one entry per CDR3 protein. The sample records approximately 24,000 distinct CDR3 sequences, about 42% being singletons. The germline V gene has CDR1 KGHDR and CDR2 SFDVKD. This CDR3 is built from 15 residues. Unmatched junction bases numbered 6, after V lost 5 bases and J lost 4 bases. This clonotype was obtained from a human donor who was either an allogeneic HSCT recipient or a stem cell or donor lymphocyte infusion donor (not recorded which). It is not recorded whose cells these are; they may come from a transplant donor. The specimen sequenced was blood, either unsorted or a sorted T cell fraction (not recorded which). The V gene is TRBV24-1, the J gene TRBJ2-3; TRBD1 aligns across 9 bases. This CDR3 reads CATSGDGTGSDTQYF. The CDR3 DNA reads as TGTGCCACCAGTGGGGATGGGACAGGGTCAGATACGCAGTATTTT.